Listed below are T cell receptor beta chains from one sample, sequenced in a study of regulatory T cells in long-lasting Graves disease. Using its own MiXCR run on the multiplex PCR reads, TCRdb lists one record per CDR3 protein. The table shows around 470,000 distinct CDR3 sequences, with about 14% occurring only once. The same data also went into a second study, on T cells in Graves' hyperthyroidism and ophthalmopathy.

This material consisted of peripheral blood mononuclear cells (PBMCs), taken at new diagnosis, from a patient treated with antithyroid drugs. These receptors came from a woman between 50 and 59 years old with Graves disease. CDR3s include the opening cysteine and the closing phenylalanine or tryptophan. Fields, in order: D gene, clone size, J gene, V gene, CDR3 protein, CDR3 DNA. A D gene is named only where the DNA matches it firmly. Expanded clones get a size class; other rows say once, few or many, or leave the size out.

d_call: TRBD1
clone_size: many
j_call: TRBJ1-1
v_call: TRBV7-3
cdr3_aa: CASSQGQGGAFF
cdr3_nt: TGTGCCAGCAGTCAGGGACAGGGGGGCGCTTTCTTT

d_call: TRBD2
clone_size: few
j_call: TRBJ2-1
v_call: TRBV6-4
cdr3_aa: CASSETSGDYNEQFF
cdr3_nt: TGTGCCAGCAGCGAGACTAGCGGGGACTACAATGAGCAGTTCTTC

d_call: -
clone_size: many
j_call: TRBJ2-1
v_call: TRBV2
cdr3_aa: CASPQREFNNEQFF
cdr3_nt: TGTGCCAGCCCCCAACGGGAGTTCAACAATGAGCAGTTCTTC

d_call: -
clone_size: few
j_call: TRBJ2-7
v_call: TRBV20-1
cdr3_aa: CSAMSLHIPYEQYF
cdr3_nt: TGCAGTGCTATGAGTCTACACATTCCCTACGAGCAGTACTTC

d_call: -
clone_size: many
j_call: TRBJ1-2
v_call: TRBV5-6
cdr3_aa: CASSPGTTNGYTF
cdr3_nt: TGTGCCAGCAGCCCCGGGACAACGAATGGCTACACCTTC

d_call: -
clone_size: -
j_call: TRBJ1-5
v_call: TRBV12-3/TRBV12-4
cdr3_aa: CASSSLTEFNQPQHF
cdr3_nt: TGTGCCAGCAGTTCGCTGACAGAGTTCAATCAGCCCCAGCATTTT

d_call: -
clone_size: few
j_call: TRBJ2-7
v_call: TRBV4-1
cdr3_aa: CASSQDPGRFSYEQYF
cdr3_nt: TGCGCCAGCAGCCAAGATCCGGGACGGTTCTCCTACGAGCAGTACTTC

d_call: TRBD2
clone_size: many
j_call: TRBJ2-1
v_call: TRBV11-2
cdr3_aa: CASSPGGLNNEQFF
cdr3_nt: TGTGCCTCGTCCCCGGGGGGGCTGAACAATGAGCAGTTCTTC

d_call: TRBD2
clone_size: many
j_call: TRBJ2-3
v_call: TRBV6-1
cdr3_aa: CASSEVPSGSSDTQYF
cdr3_nt: TGTGCCAGCAGTGAAGTACCTAGCGGGAGTTCAGATACGCAGTATTTT

d_call: TRBD1
clone_size: -
j_call: TRBJ2-7
v_call: TRBV5-1
cdr3_aa: CASSSGQEQYEQYF
cdr3_nt: TGCGCCAGCAGCTCCGGACAGGAACAATACGAGCAGTACTTC

d_call: -
clone_size: few
j_call: TRBJ2-7
v_call: TRBV10-2
cdr3_aa: CASSEGHAYEQYF
cdr3_nt: TGCGCCAGCAGTGAGGGACATGCCTACGAGCAGTACTTC

d_call: TRBD2
clone_size: -
j_call: TRBJ2-7
v_call: TRBV18
cdr3_aa: CASSPQGLANYEQYF
cdr3_nt: TGTGCCAGCTCACCCCAGGGACTAGCGAACTACGAGCAGTACTTC

d_call: TRBD1
clone_size: few
j_call: TRBJ1-1
v_call: TRBV24-1
cdr3_aa: CATSDGDRGFTEAFF
cdr3_nt: TGTGCCACCAGTGATGGGGACAGGGGGTTTACTGAAGCTTTCTTT

d_call: TRBD1
clone_size: many
j_call: TRBJ1-2
v_call: TRBV27
cdr3_aa: CASRPGTGRNGYTF
cdr3_nt: TGTGCCAGCAGACCCGGGACAGGTCGGAATGGCTACACCTTC

d_call: -
clone_size: few
j_call: TRBJ2-7
v_call: TRBV27
cdr3_aa: CASSFRRGLVPYEQYF
cdr3_nt: TGTGCCAGCAGTTTTAGAAGAGGACTGGTGCCCTACGAGCAGTACTTC

d_call: TRBD2
clone_size: few
j_call: TRBJ2-5
v_call: TRBV5-4
cdr3_aa: CASSRGGSLGETQYF
cdr3_nt: TGTGCCAGCAGCCGGGGCGGGAGCCTGGGAGAGACCCAGTACTTC

d_call: TRBD1
clone_size: many
j_call: TRBJ2-3
v_call: TRBV2
cdr3_aa: CASKARGYGDTQYF
cdr3_nt: TGTGCCAGCAAGGCCAGGGGGTATGGAGATACGCAGTATTTT